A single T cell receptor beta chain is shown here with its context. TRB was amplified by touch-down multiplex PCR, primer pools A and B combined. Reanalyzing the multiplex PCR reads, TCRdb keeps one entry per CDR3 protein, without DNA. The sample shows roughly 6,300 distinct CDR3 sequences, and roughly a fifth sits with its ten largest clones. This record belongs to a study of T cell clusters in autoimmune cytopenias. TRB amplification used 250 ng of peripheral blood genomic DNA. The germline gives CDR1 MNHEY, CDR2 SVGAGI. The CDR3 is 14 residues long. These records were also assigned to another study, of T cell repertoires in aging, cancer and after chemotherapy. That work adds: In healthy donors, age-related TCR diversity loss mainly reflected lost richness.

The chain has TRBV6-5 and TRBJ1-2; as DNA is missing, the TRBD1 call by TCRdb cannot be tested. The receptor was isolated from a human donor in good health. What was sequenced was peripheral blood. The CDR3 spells CASSYMGQGYGYTF.